The source of this T cell receptor beta chain is a study of T cell responses to AZD1222 COVID-19 vaccine. The study's findings and limits: Mostly white British, mostly female donors; authors suggested clonal diversity may be underestimated. Compared with day 0, the breadth and depth of the Spike-specific TCR repertoire rose significantly after two doses of AZD1222.

The method was immunoSEQ multiplex PCR; TCRdb's version includes in-frame clones alone and lacks a portion of them. This repertoire shows over 95,000 clones, about 89% found once; its top ten account for approximately 4.9%. To note about this clone: The antigen remains undetermined.

The CDR3 runs 14 residues. Looked up from germline, CDR1 is SGHAT and CDR2 is FQNNGV. V was trimmed by 2 bases and J by 5 bases, leaving 13 bases between them. This TCR was sampled from an adult in good health. The material sequenced was peripheral blood, taken on day 0 of AZD1222 vaccination. The chain recombines TRBV11-2 with TRBJ2-7; D is perhaps TRBD1 (6 bases). The DNA of the CDR3 is TGTGCCAGCAGCTTATTAGAGGGGGTCGACGAGCAGTACTTC. It codes for CASSLLEGVDEQYF.